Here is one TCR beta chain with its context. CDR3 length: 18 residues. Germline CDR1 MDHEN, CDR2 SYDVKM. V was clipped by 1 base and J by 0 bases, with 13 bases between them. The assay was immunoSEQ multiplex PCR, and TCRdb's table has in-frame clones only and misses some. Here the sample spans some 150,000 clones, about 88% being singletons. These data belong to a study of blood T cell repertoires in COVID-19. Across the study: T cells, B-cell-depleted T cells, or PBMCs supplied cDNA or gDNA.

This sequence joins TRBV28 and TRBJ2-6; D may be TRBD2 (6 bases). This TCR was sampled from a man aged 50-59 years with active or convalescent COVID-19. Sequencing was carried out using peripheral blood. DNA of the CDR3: TGTGCCAGCAGTTTATCGTTTCTGGGGGGCTCTGGGGCCAACGTCCTGACTTTC. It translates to CASSLSFLGGSGANVLTF.